Listed below are T cell receptor beta chains from one sample, sequenced in a study of OX40 agonist ivuxolimab in advanced cancers. TCRdb's copy holds only in-frame clones and misses some; the assay was immunoSEQ multiplex PCR. In the table there are 45,000 to 60,000 clones, roughly 80% of which are singletons. The material sequenced was CD4+ or CD8+ T cells sorted from blood, taken in a trial of the OX40 agonist ivuxolimab. Receptors were obtained from an adult with an advanced solid tumor such as melanoma, head and neck, liver or kidney cancer. Each CDR3 is given with its conserved first and last residue. D genes are given only for firm matches. Expanded clones are given a class, and other clones once, few, many or no size at all.

d_gene: .; j_gene: TRBJ2-7; abundance: .; v_gene: TRBV4-3; CDR3nt: TGCGCCAGCAGCCAAGCCGAGGGGAGGTACGAGCAGTACTTC; CDR3aa: CASSQAEGRYEQYF
d_gene: .; j_gene: TRBJ2-7; abundance: medium-sized; v_gene: TRBV29-1; CDR3nt: TGCAGCGTTGAAGACGTGCGGGATACAGGGTCCTACGAGCAGTACTTC; CDR3aa: CSVEDVRDTGSYEQYF
d_gene: .; j_gene: TRBJ1-1; abundance: .; v_gene: TRBV6-5; CDR3nt: TGTGCCAGCAGATCGGGGACACTAGGTGAAGCTTTCTTT; CDR3aa: CASRSGTLGEAFF
d_gene: TRBD1; j_gene: TRBJ2-1; abundance: .; v_gene: TRBV7-6; CDR3nt: TGTGCCAGCAGCTTATGGACAGGAGGTGATGAGCAGTTCTTC; CDR3aa: CASSLWTGGDEQFF
d_gene: .; j_gene: TRBJ2-3; abundance: .; v_gene: TRBV4-3; CDR3nt: TGCGCCAGCAGCCAGGGATTCCACACAGATACGCAGTATTTT; CDR3aa: CASSQGFHTDTQYF
d_gene: .; j_gene: TRBJ1-4; abundance: few; v_gene: TRBV4-3; CDR3nt: TGCGCCAGCAGCCAAGAGGGGGGGGCGCCGTCTAATGAAAAACTGTTTTTT; CDR3aa: CASSQEGGAPSNEKLFF
d_gene: .; j_gene: TRBJ2-5; abundance: .; v_gene: TRBV28; CDR3nt: TGTGCCAGCAGTTCTAACACTGGACGGATCCAAGAGACCCAGTACTTC; CDR3aa: CASSSNTGRIQETQYF
d_gene: TRBD2; j_gene: TRBJ2-1; abundance: .; v_gene: TRBV6-1; CDR3nt: TGTGCCAGCAGTGACCCGGGACTAGCGGGAGCCAATGAGCAGTTCTTC; CDR3aa: CASSDPGLAGANEQFF
d_gene: .; j_gene: TRBJ1-1; abundance: .; v_gene: TRBV15; CDR3nt: TGTGCCACCAGCAGAGATCGAGGCAGGGCCACTGAAGCTTTCTTT; CDR3aa: CATSRDRGRATEAFF
d_gene: .; j_gene: TRBJ2-1; abundance: .; v_gene: TRBV4-3; CDR3nt: TGCGCCAGCAGCCTAAACCGCGGGACGGCCAATGAGCAGTTCTTC; CDR3aa: CASSLNRGTANEQFF
d_gene: TRBD1; j_gene: TRBJ2-7; abundance: .; v_gene: TRBV19; CDR3nt: TGTGCCACCACAAACGGACAGGGTGGGAACGAGCAGTACTTC; CDR3aa: CATTNGQGGNEQYF
d_gene: .; j_gene: TRBJ2-1; abundance: .; v_gene: TRBV7-9; CDR3nt: TGTGCCAGCAGTACAGAGCTAGAGGGGCACTACAATGAGCAGTTCTTC; CDR3aa: CASSTELEGHYNEQFF
d_gene: .; j_gene: TRBJ1-1; abundance: .; v_gene: TRBV4-1; CDR3nt: TGCGCCAGCAGCATTTACGGGGGTAACACTGAAGCTTTCTTT; CDR3aa: CASSIYGGNTEAFF
d_gene: TRBD2; j_gene: TRBJ2-3; abundance: .; v_gene: TRBV4-3; CDR3nt: TGCGCCAGCAGCCCTGACGTAGCGGGGGCTTACACAGATACGCAGTATTTT; CDR3aa: CASSPDVAGAYTDTQYF
d_gene: .; j_gene: TRBJ2-7; abundance: .; v_gene: TRBV11-2; CDR3nt: TGTGCCAGCAGCTTAGAGGCCGGGACCTCGAGGGAGCAGTACTTC; CDR3aa: CASSLEAGTSREQYF
d_gene: .; j_gene: TRBJ1-1; abundance: .; v_gene: TRBV4-2; CDR3nt: TGTGCCAGCAGCCAAGATTTATTAGGGGCTAACACTGAAGCTTTCTTT; CDR3aa: CASSQDLLGANTEAFF
d_gene: .; j_gene: TRBJ1-2; abundance: .; v_gene: TRBV10-1; CDR3nt: TGCGCCAGCAGTGAGGCAGCTTCCTATGGCTACACCTTC; CDR3aa: CASSEAASYGYTF
d_gene: TRBD2; j_gene: TRBJ2-1; abundance: .; v_gene: TRBV7-3; CDR3nt: TGTGCCAGCAGCATAGGGACTAGTCGAGGGGGCAATGAGCAGTTCTTC; CDR3aa: CASSIGTSRGGNEQFF
d_gene: TRBD1; j_gene: TRBJ1-5; abundance: .; v_gene: TRBV15; CDR3nt: TGTGCCACCACTAACCCCGGGACAGGGCACAATCAGCCCCAGCATTTT; CDR3aa: CATTNPGTGHNQPQHF
d_gene: .; j_gene: TRBJ2-2; abundance: many; v_gene: TRBV28; CDR3nt: TGTGCCAGCAAGTCGGGAGCAGACACCGGGGAGCTGTTTTTT; CDR3aa: CASKSGADTGELFF
d_gene: TRBD2; j_gene: TRBJ2-1; abundance: .; v_gene: TRBV4-3; CDR3nt: TGCGCCAGCAGCCATTCGACTAGCGGGTCTTACAATGAGCAGTTCTTC; CDR3aa: CASSHSTSGSYNEQFF
d_gene: .; j_gene: TRBJ2-7; abundance: .; v_gene: TRBV5-6; CDR3nt: TGTGCCAGCAGCTTGGGTTGGGCCGACGAGCAGTACTTC; CDR3aa: CASSLGWADEQYF
d_gene: .; j_gene: TRBJ2-2; abundance: .; v_gene: TRBV19; CDR3nt: TGTGCCAGTAGTATAGACTGGGGGCTAGCAGTCGCCACCGGGGAGCTGTTTTTT; CDR3aa: CASSIDWGLAVATGELFF